One sample yielded the 14 T cell receptor beta chains listed below, sequenced in a study of radiotherapy plus CTLA-4 blockade in lung cancer. Profiled with immunoSEQ multiplex PCR; TCRdb holds only in-frame clones, not every one. The sample comprises around 110,000 clones, 81% of which are singletons, and 3.3% rests with the top ten. The sample consisted of peripheral blood, taken from a patient treated with radiotherapy plus ipilimumab. All receptors come from a human donor with non-small cell lung cancer that progressed on radiotherapy plus ipilimumab. Some clones in this sample may be carry-over from other donors' samples.

The chain is built from TRBV9 and TRBJ1-1, with TRBD1 identical over 8 bases. The CDR3 runs 14 residues. V trimming: 4 bases; J trimming: 1 base; junction bases outside the gene matches: 3. The germline gives CDR1 SGDLS, CDR2 YYNGEE. CDR3 coding DNA: TGTGCCAGCAGCCAGACAGGGGAGAACACTGAAGCTTTCTTT. Translating it yields CASSQTGENTEAFF.

The CDR3 is CAISESLGEGEQYF. The CDR3 DNA is TGTGCCATCAGTGAGTCACTCGGGGAGGGCGAGCAGTACTTC. The chain couples TRBV10-3 to TRBJ2-5, with 7 nucleotides matching TRBD2. Gene TRBJ2-7 matches the end of the DNA better, so the J call may be wrong. The length of the CDR3 is 14 residues. Per germline, CDR1 ENHRY and CDR2 SYGVKD.

This clone occurred once. The chain uses TRBV5-1 and TRBJ1-1; D might be TRBD1 (5 bases). Trimming removed 0 bases from V and 4 bases from J, with 13 bases in between. Germline V CDR1 and CDR2: SGHRS, YFSETQ. The CDR3 covers 15 residues. The CDR3 region has the DNA TGCGCCAGCAGCTTGGTCTCAGGGACGGTCACTGAAGCTTTCTTT. Amino acids: CASSLVSGTVTEAFF.

This chain connects TRBV28 to TRBJ1-2, with 10 nucleotides matching TRBD1. The trim removed 2 bases at V and 4 bases at J, leaving 10 bases unmatched. The germline V gene has CDR1 MDHEN and CDR2 SYDVKM. The CDR3 is made up of 17 amino acids. The CDR3 DNA reads TGTGCCAGCAGTTTAGGTTTAGGCGGACAGGGGGGCTATGGCTACACCTTC. Translation: CASSLGLGGQGGYGYTF.

The gene calls are TRBV5-4 and TRBJ2-1, with TRBD2 matching 9 bases. V shed 1 base and J 4 bases; nucleotides not matched to a gene: 3. This CDR3 has 15 amino acids. In germline, CDR1 is SGHNT, CDR2 YYREEE (reference sequence). The CDR3 region has the DNA TGTGCCAGCAGCTTGTTTAGCGGGGGATACAATGAGCAGTTCTTC. Protein product: CASSLFSGGYNEQFF.

The chain carries TRBV28 and TRBJ2-5; 10 bases agree with TRBD2. J was trimmed by 5 bases and V by 8 bases; bases with no gene match: 8. Germline assignment: CDR1 MDHEN and CDR2 SYDVKM. The CDR3 is 14 amino acids. The CDR3 DNA reads TGTGCCAGCTATACTAGCGGGGTGTTCGAGACCCAGTACTTC. Translated: CASYTSGVFETQYF.

This clone showed up just a few times. This chain uses TRBV7-9 with TRBJ1-4; D gene uncertain. The V end was cut by 8 bases, the J end by 7 bases, with 8 bases between. Germline V CDR1 and CDR2: SEHNR, FQNEAQ (reference sequence). This CDR3 has 11 residues. The CDR3 DNA sequence: TGTGCCAGCGCCCGGAGTGAAAAACTGTTTTTT. It translates to CASARSEKLFF.

J is TRBJ1-4 and V is TRBV5-8, with TRBD1 as a possible D gene (5 bases). Germline V CDR1 and CDR2: SGHTS, YDEGEE. Trimming stripped 0 bases from V and 8 bases from J, with 17 bases between. This CDR3 has 16 residues. In DNA form, the CDR3 reads TGTGCCAGCAGCTTGGCCGGGAGGGGTTCGGCGGAAAAACTGTTTTTT. This encodes CASSLAGRGSAEKLFF.

The chain couples TRBV18 to TRBJ2-3; 7 bases agree with TRBD1. This CDR3 has 19 amino acids. V lost 4 bases to trimming and J lost 2 bases; unmatched junction nucleotides: 18. CDR1 and CDR2 from the germline V gene are KGHSH and LQKENI. The CDR3 protein is CASSHYIRDRSFPTDTQYF. CDR3 nucleotide sequence: TGTGCCAGCTCACACTATATCCGGGACAGATCTTTTCCCACAGATACGCAGTATTTT.

This chain links TRBV28 with TRBJ2-7; the D gene is possibly TRBD1 (6 bases). V dropped 3 bases and J dropped 6 bases, with 12 bases sitting between them. This CDR3 has 13 residues. Germline CDR1 MDHEN, CDR2 SYDVKM. CDR3 region: CASSFPDRSEQYF. The CDR3 DNA reads as TGTGCCAGCAGTTTTCCCGACAGGAGCGAGCAGTACTTC. Full variable domain (missing parts from reference TRBV28 and TRBJ2-7): DVKVTQSSRYLVKRTGEKVFLECVQDMDHENMFWYRQDPGLGLRLIYFSYDVKMKEKGDIPEGYSVSREKKERFSLILESASTNQTSMYLCASSFPDRSEQYFGPGTRLTVT.

The gene calls are TRBV6-4 and TRBJ1-2, with a weak D call TRBD1 (6 bases). CDR3 length: 15 residues. Trimming removed 6 bases at V and 0 bases at J, with 14 bases between. CDR1 is MRHNA and CDR2 is SNTAGT in the germline V gene. Here the CDR3 DNA reads TGTGCCAGCAGCCTACAACAGGGATCTAACTATGGCTACACCTTC. As protein: CASSLQQGSNYGYTF.

This chain connects TRBV29-1 to TRBJ2-3; the D gene could be TRBD1 or TRBD2 (6 bases each). Trimming shortened V by 3 bases and J by 5 bases, and 15 bases separated the two germline ends. Germline CDR1 reads SQVTM; CDR2 reads ANQGSEA. The CDR3 covers 14 residues. CDR3 in amino acids: CSVEVGGRGDTQYF. CDR3 nucleotide sequence: TGCAGCGTTGAGGTGGGGGGCCGGGGAGATACGCAGTATTTT.

This clone was detected once. The rearrangement joins TRBV7-2 to TRBJ2-3, with unresolved D. This CDR3 region has 12 residues. Trimming left V 3 bases short and J 3 bases short, with 4 bases between. Germline V CDR1 and CDR2: SGHTA, FQGNSA. CDR3 sequence reads: CASSLSTDTQYF. The CDR3 DNA follows: TGTGCCAGCAGCTTGAGTACAGATACGCAGTATTTT.

This clone has just a few counts. This chain joins TRBV18 and TRBJ1-6, with D uncertain. The CDR3 loop spans 18 amino acids. Germline CDR1 is KGHSH and CDR2 is LQKENI. The ends were cut back, 4 bases at V and 0 bases at J, with 16 bases in the middle. In nucleotides, the CDR3 is TGTGCCAGCTCACTAAAGGGTGTGCTTGACTCCTATAATTCACCCCTCCACTTT. It translates to CASSLKGVLDSYNSPLHF. The whole variable domain, filled in from reference TRBV18 and TRBJ1-6, reads NAGVMQNPRHLVRRRGQEARLRCSPMKGHSHVYWYRQLPEEGLKFMVYLQKENIIDESGMPKERFSAEFPKEGPSILRIQQVVRGDSAAYFCASSLKGVLDSYNSPLHFGNGTRLTVT.